The 24 T cell receptor beta chains below all came from one sample that was sequenced in a study of glioma-infiltrating T cells after dendritic cell vaccination. Profiling relied on immunoSEQ multiplex PCR, and the TCRdb table lists in-frame clones only, not all of them. The data contain about 64,000 clones, more than 75% of them singletons. The sequencing here drew on blood, taken before dendritic cell vaccination. These TCRs come from a human donor with glioblastoma.

The gene calls are TRBV6-1 and TRBJ2-7, with D perhaps TRBD2 (6 bases). The CDR3 runs 14 residues. V shed 6 bases and J shed 2 bases, with 14 bases lying between them. Germline CDR1 reads MNHNS; CDR2 reads SASEGT. CDR3: CASRTGTGAYEQYF. Written as DNA, the CDR3 is TGTGCCAGCAGGACCGGGACGGGGGCCTACGAGCAGTACTTC.

The chain has TRBV4-2 and TRBJ2-3; 7 nucleotides align to TRBD2. The germline gives CDR1 LGHNA, CDR2 YNFKEQ. The CDR3 has 18 amino acids. Trimming at V came to 4 bases and at J to 0 bases, leaving 13 bases not matched to a gene. The CDR3 loop is CASSPRLAGVTSTDTQYF. CDR3 bases: TGTGCCAGCAGCCCGCGCCTGGCGGGGGTCACTAGCACAGATACGCAGTATTTT.

The chain carries TRBV5-5 and TRBJ2-1; possible D gene TRBD2, 5 bases. The germline gives CDR1 SGHKS, CDR2 YYEKEE (reference sequence). This CDR3 spans 17 amino acids. Trimming left V 1 base short and J 0 bases short, with 14 bases between. CDR3 amino acids: CASSLSAGRSSYNEQFF. The CDR3 DNA sequence: TGTGCCAGCAGCTTGTCTGCGGGTAGGAGCTCCTACAATGAGCAGTTCTTC. Filled out from reference TRBV5-5 and TRBJ2-1, the complete variable domain reads DAGVTQSPTHLIKTRGQQVTLRCSPISGHKSVSWYQQVLGQGPQFIFQYYEKEERGRGNFPDRFSARQFPNYSSELNVNALLLGDSALYLCASSLSAGRSSYNEQFFGPGTRLTVL.

The chain employs TRBV29-1 and TRBJ1-2; TRBD1 agrees at 9 bases. Trimming cost V 5 bases and J 7 bases; bases outside gene matches: 8. This CDR3 spans 13 amino acids. Germline V lookup: CDR1 SQVTM, CDR2 ANQGSEA. The CDR3 bases are TGCAGCGTTACAGGGGGCGCCTGGGGTGGCTACACCTTC. Residues: CSVTGGAWGGYTF.

The rearrangement uses TRBV28 and TRBJ2-7; TRBD2 aligns across 9 bases. This CDR3 comprises 14 residues. Looked up from germline, CDR1 is MDHEN and CDR2 is SYDVKM. The J segment lost 3 bases and the V segment lost 5 bases, leaving 5 bases of the junction unmatched. CDR3 residues: CASSGASGVYEQYF. The CDR3 DNA follows: TGTGCCAGCAGTGGGGCTAGCGGGGTCTACGAGCAGTACTTC.

This rearrangement joins TRBV9 to TRBJ2-1; TRBD2 agrees at 7 bases. Looked up from germline, CDR1 is SGDLS and CDR2 is YYNGEE. This CDR3 spans 15 amino acids. The V and J ends lost 1 base and 3 bases, in that order; junction bases with no gene match: 4. In DNA, the CDR3 is TGTGCCAGCAGCGTATGGCGGGGGAACTACAATGAGCAGTTCTTC. This codes for CASSVWRGNYNEQFF.

The chain has TRBV4-1 and TRBJ2-5; 7 bases fit TRBD2. V trimming: 0 bases; J trimming: 5 bases; junction bases outside the gene matches: 3. This CDR3 is built from 14 residues. From germline, CDR1 is MGHRA and CDR2 YSYEKL. The CDR3 region has the DNA TGCGCCAGCAGCCAAGACAACGGGGGGGAGACCCAGTACTTC. Protein product: CASSQDNGGETQYF.

This chain links TRBV6-1 with TRBJ2-5; TRBD2 is a possible D gene (6 bases). Deletions cut 3 bases from V and 7 bases from J, with 24 bases between. This CDR3 is built from 17 residues. Germline V gives CDR1 MNHNS, CDR2 SASEGT. The CDR3 loop reads CASSEVGTPVRRGTQYF. The CDR3 region has the DNA TGTGCCAGCAGTGAGGTAGGGACTCCGGTACGGCGGGGGACCCAGTACTTC.

The chain recombines TRBV7-9 with TRBJ2-5; D not certain. Germline V CDR1 and CDR2: SEHNR, FQNEAQ (reference sequence). Trimming cost V 5 bases and J 2 bases, with 15 bases left between them. CDR3 size: 15 residues. For the CDR3, the DNA is TGTGCCAGCAGCCCCGCGCCTCGGGTTCAAGAGACCCAGTACTTC. Protein: CASSPAPRVQETQYF.

This chain uses TRBV5-1 with TRBJ2-5; 14 nucleotides line up with TRBD2. The germline V gene encodes CDR1 SGHRS and CDR2 YFSETQ. The CDR3 extends over 16 amino acids. Trimming at V came to 3 bases and at J to 2 bases, leaving 3 bases not matched to a gene. Here the CDR3 DNA reads TGCGCCAGCAGCTCTGGACTAGCGGGGGGTCAAGAGACCCAGTACTTC. This sequence encodes CASSSGLAGGQETQYF.

The chain employs TRBV9 and TRBJ1-5, with D perhaps TRBD1 (6 bases). Germline V lookup: CDR1 SGDLS, CDR2 YYNGEE. The CDR3 has 14 residues. Trimming left V 0 bases short and J 5 bases short, with 9 bases between. The CDR3 DNA sequence: TGTGCCAGCAGCGTAGGACAGGACTATCAGCCCCAGCATTTT. As protein: CASSVGQDYQPQHF.

V and J are TRBV2 and TRBJ2-3; 8 bases match TRBD2. This CDR3 region has 15 residues. Unmatched junction bases numbered 7, after V lost 4 bases and J lost 4 bases. Germline V CDR1 and CDR2: SNHLY, FYNNEI. The DNA for the CDR3 is TGTGCCAGCAGTGCGGGGCTAGCGGGCGCAGATACGCAGTATTTT. Its translation: CASSAGLAGADTQYF.

The V gene is TRBV2, the J gene TRBJ2-6; TRBD2 might be the D (5 bases). Per the germline V gene, CDR1 is SNHLY and CDR2 is FYNNEI. The CDR3 has 14 residues. Deletions cut 8 bases from V and 4 bases from J, with 12 bases between. The CDR3 DNA reads TGTGCCAGCCGGGGAACCGAGGGGGCCAACGTCCTGACTTTC. Protein product: CASRGTEGANVLTF.

The CDR3 loop reads CASSLSPNYGYTF. The DNA of the CDR3 is TGTGCCAGCAGCTTGAGCCCTAACTATGGCTACACCTTC. This chain joins TRBV5-6 and TRBJ1-2, with D unclear. Germline V gene lookup returns CDR1 SGHDT and CDR2 YYEEEE. With 1 base removed from V and 0 bases from J, the gap between germline ends came to 4 bases. The CDR3 totals 13 residues.

The rearrangement joins TRBV5-1 to TRBJ2-5; TRBD1 might be the D (5 bases). This CDR3 is built from 13 residues. The germline V gene has CDR1 SGHRS and CDR2 YFSETQ. The ends were cut back, 7 bases at V and 2 bases at J, with 12 bases in the middle. CDR3 nucleotide sequence: TGCGCCAGCTCTGACAGCCCACAAGAGACCCAGTACTTC. Encoded protein: CASSDSPQETQYF.

The chain recombines TRBV28 with TRBJ2-3; D is perhaps TRBD1 (6 bases). CDR1 MDHEN and CDR2 SYDVKM come from the germline V gene. The length of the CDR3 is 16 residues. The germline V and J ends were trimmed by 0 bases and 4 bases, with 14 bases remaining between them. The CDR3 nucleotides read TGTGCCAGCAGTTTATGGGGGGCCTCTTTGGCAGATACGCAGTATTTT. This encodes CASSLWGASLADTQYF.

This sequence joins TRBV12-5 and TRBJ2-3; 12 positions match TRBD2. Trimming cost V 5 bases and J 6 bases; bases outside gene matches: 9. This CDR3 has 16 residues. CDR1 is LGHNT, CDR2 FRNRAP, per germline. The CDR3 DNA follows: TGTGCTAGTGGTGACACCCTAGCGGGGGGGCGGGATACGCAGTATTTT. Translation: CASGDTLAGGRDTQYF.

The CDR3 sequence is CATSRTPSYEQYF. CDR3 bases: TGTGCCACCTCAAGGACACCTTCCTACGAGCAGTACTTC. The chain combines TRBV5-6 with TRBJ2-7; tentative D call: TRBD1 (5 bases). Germline assignment: CDR1 SGHDT and CDR2 YYEEEE. Trimming removed 9 bases at V and 1 base at J, with 14 bases between. The CDR3 contains 13 residues.

This chain uses TRBV6-6 with TRBJ2-7, with D perhaps TRBD1 (5 bases). CDR3 size: 14 residues. Germline V gene sequence: CDR1 MNHNY, CDR2 SVGAGI (reference sequence). V dropped 0 bases and J dropped 7 bases, with 13 bases sitting between them. The CDR3 sequence is CASSYSTRAGEQYF. CDR3 in DNA: TGTGCCAGCAGTTACTCGACCAGGGCAGGGGAGCAGTACTTC.

This clone was counted between two and nine times. The chain joins TRBV7-2 to TRBJ1-4; D might be TRBD1 (6 bases). The CDR3 extends over 14 amino acids. V lost 4 bases, J lost 8 bases, and 14 bases lay in between. CDR1 is SGHTA, CDR2 FQGNSA, per germline. As DNA, the CDR3 is TGTGCCAGCAGCTGGGGGGGCCAGGCAGAAAAACTGTTTTTT. It translates to CASSWGGQAEKLFF. Together with reference TRBV7-2 and TRBJ1-4, the CDR3 gives the full variable domain: GAGVSQSPSNKVTEKGKDVELRCDPISGHTALYWYRQSLGQGLEFLIYFQGNSAPDKSGLPSDRFSAERTGGSVSTLTIQRTQQEDSAVYLCASSWGGQAEKLFFGSGTQLSVL.

The rearrangement uses TRBV5-1 and TRBJ1-2, with 7 bases identical to TRBD1. With 0 bases clipped from V and 6 bases from J, the junction kept 5 bases outside the gene matches. This CDR3 has 14 residues. Germline-derived CDR1 and CDR2 are SGHRS and YFSETQ. CDR3 protein: CASSLEGAGDGYTF. The CDR3 DNA reads TGCGCCAGCAGCTTGGAGGGGGCAGGGGATGGCTACACCTTC.

As to this clone: Other DNA sequences in this sample translate to the same CDR3. The rearrangement uses TRBV5-1 and TRBJ1-6; tentatively, D is TRBD1 (6 bases). Trimming took off 0 bases at V and 5 bases at J, with 9 bases between the two ends. The CDR3 is made up of 15 amino acids. Germline values: CDR1 SGHRS, CDR2 YFSETQ. CDR3 sequence reads: CASSLDRVDNSPLHF. The CDR3 DNA reads TGCGCCAGCAGCTTGGACAGGGTTGATAATTCACCCCTCCACTTT.

The chain has TRBV10-3 and TRBJ1-5; D perhaps matches TRBD1 (5 bases). Germline V lookup: CDR1 ENHRY, CDR2 SYGVKD. The CDR3 spans 14 residues. The V gene lost 2 bases and the J gene lost 10 bases, with 15 bases spanning the gap. CDR3 in amino acids: CAISEGADLGPQHF. CDR3 in DNA: TGTGCCATCAGTGAGGGGGCGGACCTAGGTCCCCAGCATTTT.

The chain is built from TRBV6-5 and TRBJ1-1; D call uncertain. Germline values: CDR1 MNHEY, CDR2 SVGAGI. V was shortened by 2 bases and J by 2 bases, with 6 bases between the two germline ends. CDR3 length: 13 amino acids. The CDR3 region is CASSYTANTEAFF. The CDR3 nucleotides read TGTGCCAGCAGTTACACAGCCAACACTGAAGCTTTCTTT.